The rows below give T cell receptor beta chains drawn from one sample of a study of vaccination and CD4 T cells after COVID-19. TCRdb re-called the PCR reads through MiXCR, storing one row per CDR3 protein. The sample lists 9,500 to 15,000 distinct CDR3 sequences, approximately 60% occurring once. Their antigens are not known. The sequenced sample consisted of CD4+ T cells from blood, cultured in vitro. Source of these receptors: a human donor who had recovered from COVID-19. Each CDR3 is given with its conserved first and last residue. The D gene is left open where the match is weak. Rows may omit the clone size; those that give it use once, few, many or a size class.

j_call v_call clone_size d_call cdr3_aa cdr3_nt
TRBJ2-2 TRBV15 few - CATSRDRRDSGELFF TGTGCCACCAGCAGAGATCGGAGGGATTCAGGGGAGCTGTTTTTT
TRBJ1-1 TRBV11-2 - - CASSLGVWGTRNTEAFF TGTGCCAGCAGCTTAGGGGTCTGGGGGACAAGGAACACTGAAGCTTTCTTT
TRBJ2-1 TRBV6-1 few - CASSINRVGEQFF TGTGCCAGCAGTATCAACAGGGTCGGTGAGCAGTTCTTC
TRBJ1-2 TRBV6-1 - - CASKITGSYLSNYGYTF TGTGCCAGCAAAATTACGGGGAGTTACCTCTCTAACTATGGCTACACCTTC
TRBJ1-1 TRBV20-1 - - CSASHRSGAFF TGCAGTGCTTCGCACCGGTCTGGAGCTTTCTTT
TRBJ2-7 TRBV6-2/TRBV6-3 - TRBD2 CASSYEGASGSPYEQYF TGTGCCAGCAGTTACGAGGGGGCTAGCGGGAGTCCCTACGAGCAGTACTTC
TRBJ2-2 TRBV15 - TRBD1 CATSGTGEARELFF TGTGCCACCTCCGGGACAGGGGAGGCAAGGGAGCTGTTTTTT
TRBJ1-1 TRBV20-1 few - CSARDLGTRMRNEAFF TGCAGTGCTAGAGATCTAGGGACACGGATGCGAAATGAAGCTTTCTTT
TRBJ1-5 TRBV28 - TRBD1 CASIPREDRVQPQHF TGTGCCAGCATCCCCAGGGAGGACAGGGTTCAGCCCCAGCATTTT
TRBJ1-1 TRBV12-3/TRBV12-4 medium-sized TRBD1 CASRRDSLAKAFF TGTGCCAGCAGACGGGACAGTCTCGCCAAAGCTTTCTTT
TRBJ1-1 TRBV20-1 few - CSAGAAGVGRTEAFF TGCAGTGCTGGAGCGGCGGGGGTCGGGCGCACTGAAGCTTTCTTT
TRBJ1-1 TRBV20-1 - - CSARDLGSNTEAFF TGCAGTGCTAGAGATTTGGGGTCGAACACTGAAGCTTTCTTT
TRBJ2-5 TRBV7-6 - - CASSLVRGQGETQYF TGTGCCAGCAGCTTAGTCAGGGGTCAGGGGGAGACCCAGTACTTC
TRBJ1-5 TRBV23-1 - - CASSQSTVSNQPQHF TGCGCCAGCAGTCAATCGACGGTGAGCAATCAGCCCCAGCATTTT
TRBJ2-1 TRBV19 - - CASSEGGSNEQFF TGTGCCAGTAGTGAAGGGGGGAGCAATGAGCAGTTCTTC
TRBJ2-3 TRBV27 once - CASSSSDRILTDTQYF TGTGCCAGCAGTTCCTCTGACAGGATTCTCACAGATACGCAGTATTTT
TRBJ1-3 TRBV11-2 - - CASSFSGNTIYF TGTGCCAGCAGCTTCTCTGGAAACACCATATATTTT
TRBJ1-6 TRBV5-4 - TRBD1 CASSGGRGSPYNSPLHF TGTGCCAGCAGCGGGGGCAGGGGGTCGCCCTATAATTCACCCCTCCACTTT
TRBJ1-2 TRBV19 few - CASSMLDPKGGYTF TGTGCCAGTAGTATGCTGGACCCGAAGGGCGGCTACACCTTC
TRBJ1-5 TRBV20-1 - - CSARGGPYSNQPQHF TGCAGTGCTAGGGGAGGGCCTTATAGCAATCAGCCCCAGCATTTT
TRBJ1-2 TRBV21-1 - - CASSKLESTGVDYGYTF TGTGCCAGCAGCAAACTGGAATCGACAGGGGTGGACTATGGCTACACCTTC
TRBJ2-1 TRBV7-2 - - CASRSDLNEQFF TGTGCCAGCAGGTCGGACTTGAATGAGCAGTTCTTC
TRBJ1-5 TRBV2 few - CASNEPKAGNQPQHF TGTGCCAGCAACGAGCCCAAGGCAGGCAATCAGCCCCAGCATTTT